Listed below are T cell receptor beta chains from one sample, sequenced in a study of T-cell reconstitution after alpha-beta-depleted transplantation in children. Using its own MiXCR run on the PCR reads, TCRdb lists one record per CDR3 protein. The table shows hundreds of thousands of distinct CDR3 sequences, with approximately 10% occurring only once. The specimen comprised PBMCs from the stem cell graft donor, sampled from the stem cell graft. The receptors here all came from a human donor who donated a stem cell graft to a child with acute myeloid leukemia. CDR3s include the opening cysteine and the closing phenylalanine or tryptophan. The order of the fields is J gene, V gene, CDR3 protein.

J gene: TRBJ2-1
V gene: TRBV25-1
CDR3 protein: CASRGLTPGEQFF

J gene: TRBJ1-5
V gene: TRBV4-2
CDR3 protein: CASSPGRDKVWNSNQPQHF

J gene: TRBJ2-3
V gene: TRBV3-1
CDR3 protein: CASSQDYRDTQYF

J gene: TRBJ2-3
V gene: TRBV27
CDR3 protein: CASSLGGETGVRTDTQYF

J gene: TRBJ2-1
V gene: TRBV20-1
CDR3 protein: CSAGGPVYNEQFF

J gene: TRBJ2-5
V gene: TRBV7-2
CDR3 protein: CASSSINPNQETQYF

J gene: TRBJ1-5
V gene: TRBV10-3
CDR3 protein: CAISESAVSNQPQHF

J gene: TRBJ2-6
V gene: TRBV10-3
CDR3 protein: CAIRQGTLPGANVLTF

J gene: TRBJ2-5
V gene: TRBV11-1
CDR3 protein: CASSQSPAGTQYF

J gene: TRBJ2-3
V gene: TRBV29-1
CDR3 protein: CSVSIGDTDTQYF

J gene: TRBJ2-2
V gene: TRBV29-1
CDR3 protein: CSVQVNTGELFF

J gene: TRBJ2-1
V gene: TRBV12-3/TRBV12-4
CDR3 protein: CASSRRLADSYNEQFF

J gene: TRBJ2-7
V gene: TRBV2
CDR3 protein: CASSFRTSISEQYF

J gene: TRBJ2-5
V gene: TRBV7-9
CDR3 protein: CASSFNPSGRETQYF

J gene: TRBJ2-5
V gene: TRBV12-3/TRBV12-4
CDR3 protein: CASSFLGQETQYF

J gene: TRBJ2-7
V gene: TRBV29-1
CDR3 protein: CSVEDRAGARGEQYF

J gene: TRBJ2-2
V gene: TRBV7-6
CDR3 protein: CASSLGGRVGTGELFF

J gene: TRBJ2-3
V gene: TRBV15
CDR3 protein: CATSTGSSTDTQYF

J gene: TRBJ2-5
V gene: TRBV25-1
CDR3 protein: CASSEFGREIQETQYF

J gene: TRBJ1-2
V gene: TRBV20-1
CDR3 protein: CSAMENNYGYTF

J gene: TRBJ2-7
V gene: TRBV7-2
CDR3 protein: CASSPPRGYAYEQYF

J gene: TRBJ2-2
V gene: TRBV7-2
CDR3 protein: CASSFTDTNTGELFF

J gene: TRBJ1-1
V gene: TRBV5-1
CDR3 protein: CASSSGLNTEAFF

J gene: TRBJ2-7
V gene: TRBV7-9
CDR3 protein: CASSSGQRKYF

J gene: TRBJ1-5
V gene: TRBV20-1
CDR3 protein: CSASLPQGHNQPQHF

J gene: TRBJ1-5
V gene: TRBV10-3
CDR3 protein: CAIRGTDNQPQHF

J gene: TRBJ2-3
V gene: TRBV27
CDR3 protein: CASSSRRFTDTQYF

J gene: TRBJ2-5
V gene: TRBV6-2/TRBV6-3
CDR3 protein: CASSSSWEGHQETQYF

J gene: TRBJ1-1
V gene: TRBV29-1
CDR3 protein: CSVVRGRGEGTEAFF

J gene: TRBJ2-1
V gene: TRBV4-3
CDR3 protein: CASSSMGANEQFF

J gene: TRBJ2-5
V gene: TRBV2
CDR3 protein: CASTQGGETQYF

J gene: TRBJ2-1
V gene: TRBV14
CDR3 protein: CASSQVARRTNEQFF

J gene: TRBJ2-5
V gene: TRBV20-1
CDR3 protein: CSARDPEGLAGLETQYF

J gene: TRBJ2-7
V gene: TRBV6-1
CDR3 protein: CASSEAGISYEQYF

J gene: TRBJ2-2
V gene: TRBV3-1
CDR3 protein: CASSQEKIYTGELFF

J gene: TRBJ1-2
V gene: TRBV2
CDR3 protein: CASGRQYGYTF

J gene: TRBJ2-2
V gene: TRBV6-1
CDR3 protein: CASSILAGGNTGELFF

J gene: TRBJ2-3
V gene: TRBV7-2
CDR3 protein: CASSLYSGRGRTDTQYF

J gene: TRBJ2-7
V gene: TRBV24-1
CDR3 protein: CATSDPDSYEQYF

J gene: TRBJ1-4
V gene: TRBV20-1
CDR3 protein: CSATEGPTNEKLFF

J gene: TRBJ2-2
V gene: TRBV20-1
CDR3 protein: CSAVLAGGVTGELFF

J gene: TRBJ2-2
V gene: TRBV5-1
CDR3 protein: CASSLSTRELFF

J gene: TRBJ2-5
V gene: TRBV7-9
CDR3 protein: CASSHTGQPQETQYF

J gene: TRBJ2-3
V gene: TRBV5-1
CDR3 protein: CASSGGTRTDTQYF

J gene: TRBJ2-5
V gene: TRBV18
CDR3 protein: CASSPIREETQYF

J gene: TRBJ2-3
V gene: TRBV20-1
CDR3 protein: CSAPGPLDTQYF

J gene: TRBJ2-7
V gene: TRBV24-1
CDR3 protein: CATSDPLAYEQYF

J gene: TRBJ2-2
V gene: TRBV29-1
CDR3 protein: CSVELDGEGTGELFF

J gene: TRBJ1-2
V gene: TRBV5-4
CDR3 protein: CASSFMGGGKAVPF

J gene: TRBJ1-1
V gene: TRBV12-3/TRBV12-4
CDR3 protein: CASSPEGGWTEAFF

J gene: TRBJ2-5
V gene: TRBV7-2
CDR3 protein: CASSRGAGYPRETQYF

J gene: TRBJ2-2
V gene: TRBV7-9
CDR3 protein: CASTKLVAGWTGELFF

J gene: TRBJ2-7
V gene: TRBV5-6
CDR3 protein: CASSLFVGGEQYF

J gene: TRBJ2-1
V gene: TRBV29-1
CDR3 protein: CSVTGWSGRALGEQFF